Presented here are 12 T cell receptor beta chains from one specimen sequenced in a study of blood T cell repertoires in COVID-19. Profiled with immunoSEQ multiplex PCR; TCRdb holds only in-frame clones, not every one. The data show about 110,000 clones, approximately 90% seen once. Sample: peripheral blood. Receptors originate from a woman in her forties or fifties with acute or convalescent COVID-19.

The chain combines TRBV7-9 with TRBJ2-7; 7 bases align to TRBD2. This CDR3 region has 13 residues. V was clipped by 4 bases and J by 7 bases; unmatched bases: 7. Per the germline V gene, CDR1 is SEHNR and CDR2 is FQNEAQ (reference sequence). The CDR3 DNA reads TGTGCCAGCAGCTCGGGACTACTGAGGGAGCAGTACTTC. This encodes CASSSGLLREQYF.

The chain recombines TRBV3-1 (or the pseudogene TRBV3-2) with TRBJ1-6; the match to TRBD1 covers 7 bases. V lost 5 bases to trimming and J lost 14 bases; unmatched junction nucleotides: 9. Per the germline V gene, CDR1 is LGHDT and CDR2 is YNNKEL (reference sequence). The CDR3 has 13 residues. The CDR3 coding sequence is TGTGCCAGCAGCGTCGGGGACAGCGGCACCCTCCACTTT. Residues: CASSVGDSGTLHF.

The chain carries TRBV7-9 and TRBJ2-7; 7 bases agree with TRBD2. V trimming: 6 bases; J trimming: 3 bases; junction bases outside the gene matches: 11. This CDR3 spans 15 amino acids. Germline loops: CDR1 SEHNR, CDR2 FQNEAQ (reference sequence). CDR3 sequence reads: CASSRTGGGIYEQYF. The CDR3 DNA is TGTGCCAGCAGTCGGACGGGGGGAGGAATCTACGAGCAGTACTTC.

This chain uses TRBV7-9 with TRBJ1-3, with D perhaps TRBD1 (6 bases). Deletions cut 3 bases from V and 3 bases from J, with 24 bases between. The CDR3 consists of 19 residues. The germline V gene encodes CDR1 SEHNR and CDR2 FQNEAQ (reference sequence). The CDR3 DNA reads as TGTGCCAGCAGCTTCGTGACTATGGTGGGACACCTGTTTGGAAACACCATATATTTT. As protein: CASSFVTMVGHLFGNTIYF. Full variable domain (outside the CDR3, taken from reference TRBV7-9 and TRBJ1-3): DTGVSQNPRHKITKRGQNVTFRCDPISEHNRLYWYRQTLGQGPEFLTYFQNEAQLEKSRLLSDRFSAERPKGSFSTLEIQRTEQGDSAMYLCASSFVTMVGHLFGNTIYFGEGSWLTVV.

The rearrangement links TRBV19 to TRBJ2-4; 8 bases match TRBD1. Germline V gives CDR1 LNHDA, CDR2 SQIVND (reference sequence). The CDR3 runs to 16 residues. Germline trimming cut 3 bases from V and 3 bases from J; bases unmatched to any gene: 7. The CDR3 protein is CASSIAGGLDKNIQYF. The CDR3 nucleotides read TGTGCCAGTAGTATCGCAGGGGGCCTTGACAAAAACATTCAGTACTTC.

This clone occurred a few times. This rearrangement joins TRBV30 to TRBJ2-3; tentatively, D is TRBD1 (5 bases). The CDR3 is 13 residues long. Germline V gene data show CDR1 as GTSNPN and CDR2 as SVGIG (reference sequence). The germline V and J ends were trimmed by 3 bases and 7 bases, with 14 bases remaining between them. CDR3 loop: CAWRQAKGNTQYF. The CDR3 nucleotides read TGTGCCTGGAGACAAGCGAAGGGGAATACGCAGTATTTT.

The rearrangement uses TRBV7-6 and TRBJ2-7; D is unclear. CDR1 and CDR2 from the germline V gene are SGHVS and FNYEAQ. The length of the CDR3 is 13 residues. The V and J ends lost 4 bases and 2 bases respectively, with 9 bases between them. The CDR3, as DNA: TGTGCCAGCAGCTCCGGGTCTCCCTACGAGCAGTACTTC. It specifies CASSSGSPYEQYF.

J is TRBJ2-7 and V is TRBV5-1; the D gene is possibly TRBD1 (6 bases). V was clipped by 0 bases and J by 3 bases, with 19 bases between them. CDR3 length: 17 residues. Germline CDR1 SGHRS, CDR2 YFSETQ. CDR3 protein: CASSLEAYREWGYEQYF. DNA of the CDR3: TGCGCCAGCAGCTTGGAGGCCTACAGGGAGTGGGGCTACGAGCAGTACTTC. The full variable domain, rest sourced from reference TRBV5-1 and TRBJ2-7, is KAGVTQTPRYLIKTRGQQVTLSCSPISGHRSVSWYQQTPGQGLQFLFEYFSETQRNKGNFPGRFSGRQFSNSRSEMNVSTLELGDSALYLCASSLEAYREWGYEQYFGPGTRLTVT.

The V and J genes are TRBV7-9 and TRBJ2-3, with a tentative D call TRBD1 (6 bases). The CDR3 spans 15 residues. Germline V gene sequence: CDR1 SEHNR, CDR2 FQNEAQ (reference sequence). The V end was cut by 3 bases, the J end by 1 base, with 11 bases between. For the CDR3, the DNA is TGTGCCAGCAGCTTCCAGGGGATAGGCACAGATACGCAGTATTTT. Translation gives CASSFQGIGTDTQYF.

DNA of the CDR3: TGTGCCAGCAGCTCAAGCGGGGGGAACACCGGGGAGCTGTTTTTT. As protein: CASSSSGGNTGELFF. V is TRBV7-9 and J is TRBJ2-2; 8 nucleotides match TRBD2. The CDR3 has 15 amino acids. CDR1 is SEHNR and CDR2 is FQNEAQ in the germline V gene (reference sequence). V lost 4 bases to trimming and J lost 1 base; unmatched junction nucleotides: 2.

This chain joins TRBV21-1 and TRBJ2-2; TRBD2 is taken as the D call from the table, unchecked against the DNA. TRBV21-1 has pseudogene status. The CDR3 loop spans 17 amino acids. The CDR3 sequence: CASSKGSSGRYTGELFF. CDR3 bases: TGTGCCAGCAGCAAGGGATCTAGCGGGAGGTACACCGGGGAGCTGTTTTTT.

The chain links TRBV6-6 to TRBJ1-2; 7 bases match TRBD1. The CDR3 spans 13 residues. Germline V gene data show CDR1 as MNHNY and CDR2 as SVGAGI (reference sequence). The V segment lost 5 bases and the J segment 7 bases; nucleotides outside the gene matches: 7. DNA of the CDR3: TGTGCCAGCAGTCCTGACAGGGCTCGTGGCTACACCTTC. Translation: CASSPDRARGYTF.